These T cell receptor beta chains were read from a single sample in a study of technical replicates of blood from a handful of donors. The method was immunoSEQ multiplex PCR; TCRdb's version includes in-frame clones alone and lacks a portion of them. The table lists more than 55,000 clones, roughly nine tenths of them singletons. Sequencing was carried out using PBMCs. These receptors all come from a human donor in good health. Some clones in this sample may be carry-over from other donors' samples. Each CDR3 is given with its conserved first and last residue. A D gene is named only where the DNA matches it firmly. Clone size is not always given. Where it is, it says once, few, many or a class for expanded clones.

V,D,J,length,size,CDR3,DNA
TRBV28,TRBD1,TRBJ1-6,16,NA,CASSLPGQVYNSPLHF,TGTGCCAGCAGTTTACCCGGACAGGTCTATAATTCACCCCTCCACTTT
TRBV4-1,TRBD1,TRBJ1-2,17,once,CASSQDLAGTGGHGYTF,TGCGCCAGCAGCCAAGATCTAGCGGGGACAGGGGGACATGGCTACACCTTC
TRBV10-3,NA,TRBJ1-2,11,NA,CAISEGGGYTF,TGTGCCATCAGTGAGGGAGGTGGCTACACCTTC
TRBV7-9,TRBD1,TRBJ1-6,14,NA,CASRPGQGNSPLHF,TGTGCCAGCAGACCGGGACAGGGGAATTCACCCCTCCACTTT
TRBV4-3,NA,TRBJ1-2,14,NA,CASSQGGLAGGYTF,TGCGCCAGCAGCCAAGGAGGCCTCGCCGGTGGCTACACCTTC
TRBV5-1,NA,TRBJ2-7,14,NA,CASSSRDNSYEQYF,TGCGCCAGCAGCTCCCGGGACAACTCCTACGAGCAGTACTTC
TRBV5-6,TRBD1,TRBJ1-2,13,NA,CASSLPGTGGTNF,TGTGCCAGCAGCTTGCCCGGGACAGGGGGGACCAACTTC
TRBV18,NA,TRBJ1-4,15,NA,CASSLLGGPDEKLFF,TGTGCCAGCTCACTCCTCGGGGGGCCGGATGAAAAACTGTTTTTT
TRBV19,TRBD2,TRBJ2-7,17,NA,CASSAGTSVLSSYEQYF,TGTGCCAGTAGTGCCGGGACTAGCGTCCTGAGCTCCTACGAGCAGTACTTC
TRBV19,NA,TRBJ1-1,16,NA,CASSNPGTKVLTEAFF,TGTGCCAGTAGTAACCCCGGGACAAAGGTTCTCACTGAAGCTTTCTTT
TRBV2,NA,TRBJ2-2,15,once,CASSSRDLGTGELFF,TGTGCCAGCAGTTCCCGGGATCTAGGGACCGGGGAGCTGTTTTTT
TRBV11-2,NA,TRBJ2-7,12,NA,CASSRGKYEQYF,TGTGCCAGTAGTCGGGGAAAGTACGAGCAGTACTTC
TRBV11-2,TRBD2,TRBJ2-3,15,NA,CASSLTGGRGDTQYF,TGTGCCAGCAGCTTAACGGGGGGGCGTGGAGATACGCAGTATTTT
TRBV7-2,TRBD1,TRBJ1-2,14,NA,CASSVTGGLGGYTF,TGTGCCAGCAGCGTGACAGGGGGACTTGGTGGCTACACCTTC
TRBV10-3,TRBD1,TRBJ2-7,15,NA,CAISESGQGEYEQYF,TGTGCCATCAGTGAGTCGGGACAGGGAGAGTACGAGCAGTACTTC
TRBV7-2,NA,TRBJ2-3,14,NA,CASSFRVLTDTQYF,TGTGCCAGCAGCTTCCGGGTGCTCACAGATACGCAGTATTTT
TRBV7-3,NA,TRBJ1-3,16,NA,CASSAHSFSSGNTIYF,TGTGCCAGCAGCGCCCACAGCTTTAGCTCTGGAAACACCATATATTTT
TRBV30,TRBD2,TRBJ2-7,16,NA,CAWSVSASGRGYEQYF,TGTGCCTGGAGTGTATCGGCTAGCGGGAGGGGCTACGAGCAGTACTTC
TRBV7-2,TRBD2,TRBJ2-3,16,NA,CAGSLEAGGLTDTQYF,TGTGCCGGCAGCTTAGAAGCGGGGGGCCTCACAGATACGCAGTATTTT
TRBV5-8,TRBD2,TRBJ2-1,15,NA,CASSGGLAGLGEQFF,TGTGCCAGCAGCGGGGGACTAGCGGGATTGGGTGAGCAGTTCTTC
TRBV5-1,TRBD1,TRBJ2-5,13,NA,CASSVGQGNTQYF,TGCGCCAGCAGCGTGGGACAGGGGAATACCCAGTACTTC
TRBV7-6,NA,TRBJ1-1,13,NA,CASSPGWATEAFF,TGTGCCAGCAGCCCAGGGTGGGCCACTGAAGCTTTCTTT
TRBV4-1,NA,TRBJ2-1,15,NA,CASSHPVSSYNEQFF,TGCGCCAGCAGCCACCCGGTGAGCTCCTACAATGAGCAGTTCTTC
TRBV19,TRBD1,TRBJ2-1,17,NA,CASRLLAGTGVLNEQFF,TGTGCCAGTAGACTACTGGCCGGGACAGGGGTTCTCAATGAGCAGTTCTTC
TRBV25-1,TRBD2,TRBJ2-1,15,NA,CASSEPGLAGVEQFF,TGTGCCAGCAGTGAGCCCGGACTAGCGGGAGTTGAGCAGTTCTTC
TRBV18,NA,TRBJ1-1,17,NA,CASSPRRPDRRDTEAFF,TGTGCCAGCTCACCGCGACGCCCGGACAGAAGGGACACTGAAGCTTTCTTT
TRBV6-6,NA,TRBJ1-2,14,NA,CASSYERGGYGYTF,TGTGCCAGCAGTTACGAGAGGGGGGGGTATGGCTACACCTTC
TRBV10-3,TRBD2,TRBJ2-2,15,NA,CAISASGPNTGELFF,TGTGCCATCAGTGCTAGCGGGCCGAACACCGGGGAGCTGTTTTTT
TRBV18,NA,TRBJ2-5,14,NA,CASSPKDWKETQYF,TGTGCCAGCTCACCAAAAGACTGGAAAGAGACCCAGTACTTC
TRBV5-1,TRBD2,TRBJ2-2,15,NA,CASSFLAGVTGELFF,TGCGCCAGCAGCTTTCTAGCGGGGGTCACCGGGGAGCTGTTTTTT
TRBV30,NA,TRBJ2-1,12,NA,CAYSRGYNEQFF,TGTGCCTATTCGCGGGGTTACAATGAGCAGTTCTTC
TRBV7-9,TRBD2,TRBJ2-3,16,NA,CASSLAVASGLDTQYF,TGTGCCAGCAGCTTGGCGGTCGCTAGCGGGTTAGATACGCAGTATTTT
TRBV5-1,NA,TRBJ2-7,14,NA,CASSLVQGSYEQYF,TGCGCCAGCAGCTTGGTACAGGGAAGTTACGAGCAGTACTTC
TRBV5-1,NA,TRBJ2-3,15,NA,CASSFGGRITDTQYF,TGCGCCAGCAGCTTCGGGGGGCGGATTACAGATACGCAGTATTTT
TRBV30,NA,TRBJ2-5,14,NA,CAWSVGGRGETQYF,TGTGCCTGGAGTGTAGGAGGCAGGGGAGAGACCCAGTACTTC
TRBV2,NA,TRBJ2-1,15,NA,CASRRQTIQYNEQFF,TGTGCCAGCAGGAGACAGACAATACAGTACAATGAGCAGTTCTTC
TRBV4-1,TRBD1,TRBJ1-2,15,NA,CASSQDGQVFYGYTF,TGCGCCAGCAGCCAAGATGGACAGGTTTTTTATGGCTACACCTTC
TRBV7-9,TRBD2,TRBJ2-3,16,NA,CASSIRLAGLADTQYF,TGTGCCAGCAGCATCAGACTAGCGGGTTTAGCAGATACGCAGTATTTT
TRBV7-2,NA,TRBJ2-7,12,NA,CASRAVTNEQYF,TGTGCCAGCAGGGCGGTTACCAACGAGCAGTACTTC
TRBV7-3,NA,TRBJ1-1,13,NA,CASSLNKNTEAFF,TGTGCCAGCAGCTTAAACAAGAACACTGAAGCTTTCTTT
TRBV7-7,NA,TRBJ2-5,14,once,CASSPTGTKETQYF,TGTGCCAGCAGCCCTACAGGGACTAAAGAGACCCAGTACTTC
TRBV7-3,NA,TRBJ1-1,13,NA,CASSRLGRDEAFF,TGTGCCAGCAGCCGTCTGGGCCGAGACGAAGCTTTCTTT
TRBV10-3,NA,TRBJ1-6,14,NA,CAISETGGNSPLHF,TGTGCCATCAGTGAGACAGGTGGGAATTCACCCCTCCACTTT
TRBV2,TRBD1,TRBJ2-3,15,NA,CASGRGQEGADTQYF,TGTGCCAGCGGGCGGGGACAGGAGGGCGCAGATACGCAGTATTTT
TRBV2,NA,TRBJ2-5,14,NA,CASNSQGYQETQYF,TGTGCCAGCAATAGCCAGGGGTACCAAGAGACCCAGTACTTC
TRBV2,NA,TRBJ2-2,13,once,CASRDTYTGELFF,TGTGCCAGCAGGGACACTTACACCGGGGAGCTGTTTTTT
TRBV6-5,TRBD1,TRBJ2-2,15,NA,CASRNRGRDTGELFF,TGTGCCAGCAGAAACAGGGGGCGAGACACCGGGGAGCTGTTTTTT
TRBV10-3,TRBD2,TRBJ2-1,15,NA,CATTSGGAGVNEQFF,TGTGCCACGACTAGCGGGGGGGCAGGGGTTAATGAGCAGTTCTTC
TRBV30,TRBD1,TRBJ1-6,19,NA,CAWSVYTPPGRGFGSPLHF,TGTGCCTGGAGTGTCTACACCCCCCCGGGCAGGGGGTTTGGTTCACCCCTCCACTTT
TRBV7-9,TRBD2,TRBJ2-1,15,NA,CASSLAVDKRNEQFF,TGTGCCAGCAGCCTAGCGGTAGACAAAAGGAATGAGCAGTTCTTC
TRBV6-1,TRBD1,TRBJ1-3,16,NA,CASSGTGVFSGNTIYF,TGTGCCAGCAGTGGGACAGGGGTCTTCTCTGGAAACACCATATATTTT
TRBV6-6,NA,TRBJ1-5,13,NA,CASSSDFNQPQHF,TGTGCCAGCAGCTCCGACTTCAATCAGCCCCAGCATTTT
TRBV5-8,TRBD1,TRBJ2-7,14,NA,CASSLTGGFGEQYF,TGTGCCAGCAGCTTGACAGGGGGCTTCGGCGAGCAGTACTTC
TRBV5-6,NA,TRBJ2-7,14,once,CASSEQGGVYEQYF,TGTGCCAGCAGCGAGCAAGGGGGAGTCTACGAGCAGTACTTC
TRBV6-5,NA,TRBJ1-2,16,NA,CASSSLGGVLNYGYTF,TGTGCCAGCAGTTCACTTGGAGGGGTCCTTAACTATGGCTACACCTTC
TRBV7-9,TRBD1,TRBJ2-7,14,NA,CASSSTGGVHEQYF,TGTGCCAGCAGCTCCACAGGGGGCGTCCACGAGCAGTACTTC
TRBV4-1,NA,TRBJ2-3,15,NA,CASSQVSGSTDTQYF,TGCGCCAGCAGCCAAGTTAGCGGCAGCACAGATACGCAGTATTTT
TRBV6-5,NA,TRBJ2-3,13,NA,CASSEGRTDTQYF,TGTGCCAGCAGTGAGGGCCGCACAGATACGCAGTATTTT
TRBV13,NA,TRBJ1-1,14,NA,CASSLRGLNTEAFF,TGTGCCAGCAGCTTAAGGGGCTTGAACACTGAAGCTTTCTTT